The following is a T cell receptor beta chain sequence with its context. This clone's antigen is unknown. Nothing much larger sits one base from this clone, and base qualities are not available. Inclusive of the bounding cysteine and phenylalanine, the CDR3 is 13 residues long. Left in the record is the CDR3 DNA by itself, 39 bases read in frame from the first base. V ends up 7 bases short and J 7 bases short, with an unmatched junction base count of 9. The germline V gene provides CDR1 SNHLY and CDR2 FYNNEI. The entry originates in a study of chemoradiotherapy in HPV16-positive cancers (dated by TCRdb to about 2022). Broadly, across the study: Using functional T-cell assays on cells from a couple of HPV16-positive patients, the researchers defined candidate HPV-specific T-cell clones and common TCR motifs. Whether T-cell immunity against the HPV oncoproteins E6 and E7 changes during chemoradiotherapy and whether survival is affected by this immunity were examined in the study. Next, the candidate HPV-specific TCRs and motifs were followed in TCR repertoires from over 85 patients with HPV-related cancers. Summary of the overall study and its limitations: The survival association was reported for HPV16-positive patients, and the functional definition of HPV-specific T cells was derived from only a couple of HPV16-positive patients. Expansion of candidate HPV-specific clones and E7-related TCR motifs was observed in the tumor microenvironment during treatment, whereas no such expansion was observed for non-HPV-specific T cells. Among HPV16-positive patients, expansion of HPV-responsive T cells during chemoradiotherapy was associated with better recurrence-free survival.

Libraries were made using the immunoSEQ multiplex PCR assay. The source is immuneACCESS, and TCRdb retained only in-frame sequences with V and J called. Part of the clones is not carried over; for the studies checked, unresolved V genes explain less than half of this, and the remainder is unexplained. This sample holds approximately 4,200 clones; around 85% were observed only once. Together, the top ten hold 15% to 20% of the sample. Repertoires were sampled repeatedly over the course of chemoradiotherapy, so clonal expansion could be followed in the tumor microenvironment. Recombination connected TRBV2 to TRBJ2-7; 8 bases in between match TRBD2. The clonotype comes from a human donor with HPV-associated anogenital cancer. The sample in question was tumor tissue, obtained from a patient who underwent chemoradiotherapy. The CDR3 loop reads CASTYLRGGEQYF. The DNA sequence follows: TGTGCCAGCACCTACCTACGGGGGGGTGAGCAGTACTTC.